This TCR beta chain comes out of a study of T-cell memory formation after mild COVID-19. Notes on the study in general: Pre-infection memory carried some responding clones, suggesting that cross-reactive memory joined.

Deletions cut 5 bases from V and 3 bases from J, with 19 bases between. Germline V gene lookup returns CDR1 MNHEY and CDR2 SVGEGT. CDR3 length: 16 residues. About this clonotype itself: Its antigen is unidentified.

TCRdb analysed the 5' RACE reads with MiXCR anew, one entry per CDR3 protein. The table lists roughly 140,000 distinct CDR3 sequences, 13% to 15% of them singletons. The chain recombines TRBV6-2 or TRBV6-3 with TRBJ1-2; a possible D gene is TRBD1 (5 bases). What was sequenced was PBMCs or a T cell subset sorted from them (not recorded which). This TCR was sampled from an adult woman who had mild COVID-19 (a few samples of this study predate the infection). Cell type and time point are not known. This chain's CDR3 is CASSDPGRGTDYGYTF. In nucleotides, the CDR3 is TGTGCCAGCAGTGATCCGGGACGGGGGACTGACTATGGCTACACCTTC.